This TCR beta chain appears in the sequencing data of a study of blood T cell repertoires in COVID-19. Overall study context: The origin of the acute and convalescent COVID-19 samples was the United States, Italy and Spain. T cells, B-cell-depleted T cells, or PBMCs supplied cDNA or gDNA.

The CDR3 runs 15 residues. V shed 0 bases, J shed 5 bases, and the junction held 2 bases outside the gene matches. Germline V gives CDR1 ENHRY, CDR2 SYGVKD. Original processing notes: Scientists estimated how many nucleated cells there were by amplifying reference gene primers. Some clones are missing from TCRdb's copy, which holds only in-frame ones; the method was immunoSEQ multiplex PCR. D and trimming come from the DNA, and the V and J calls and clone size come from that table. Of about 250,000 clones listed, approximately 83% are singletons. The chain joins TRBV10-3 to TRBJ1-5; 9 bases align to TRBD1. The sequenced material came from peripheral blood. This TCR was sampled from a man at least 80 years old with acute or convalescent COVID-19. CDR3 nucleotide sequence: TGTGCCATCAGTGAGTCAGGACAGGGGTATCAGCCCCAGCATTTT. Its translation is CAISESGQGYQPQHF.